This T cell receptor (beta chain) appears in the sequencing data of a study of OX40 agonist ivuxolimab in advanced cancers. Germline CDR1 is MNHEY and CDR2 is SMNVEV (reference sequence). The CDR3 runs 13 residues. Sequencing was performed with immunoSEQ multiplex PCR; in TCRdb, only in-frame clones are kept and a portion is missing. The table lists 65,000 to 95,000 clones, about 88% of them singletons. The chain uses TRBV27 and TRBJ1-2, with no clear D. The sequence was obtained from an adult with an advanced solid tumor such as melanoma, head and neck, liver or kidney cancer. Sequencing was performed on CD4+ or CD8+ T cells sorted from blood, taken in a trial of the OX40 agonist ivuxolimab. The CDR3 DNA follows: TGTGCTACCAGCAAAATAAGAGGCTATGGCTACACCTTC. Translated, it gives CATSKIRGYGYTF.